Following are 22 T cell receptor beta chains from one sample sequenced in a study of T cells in Graves' hyperthyroidism and ophthalmopathy. RNA transcripts gave rise to amplified TCR beta CDR3 regions. TCR CDR3 regions were first amplified by RT-PCR with HTBI primers. TCRdb re-called the multiplex PCR reads through MiXCR, storing one row per CDR3 protein. The sample yields 620,000 or so distinct CDR3 sequences, about 14% seen once. Sequenced sample: blood. The receptors stem from a woman aged 50 to 60 with Graves' ophthalmopathy.

This clonotype was counted many times. The chain carries TRBV6-1 and TRBJ2-3; 7 bases agree with TRBD2. This CDR3 region has 13 residues. Germline CDR1 MNHNS, CDR2 SASEGT. V was clipped by 11 bases and J by 5 bases; unmatched bases: 10. As DNA, the CDR3 is TGTGCCCACAAGGGACTACTTCTAGATACGCAGTATTTT. Protein product: CAHKGLLLDTQYF.

There are many counts of this clonotype. The CDR3 region is CASSPSRDFDYGYTF. CDR3 in DNA: TGTGCCAGCTCACCTAGCCGGGACTTCGACTATGGCTACACCTTC. V is TRBV18 and J is TRBJ1-2; a weak D match, TRBD1 (5 bases). The CDR3 totals 15 residues. The V and J ends lost 3 bases and 3 bases respectively, with 14 bases between them. Germline V gives CDR1 KGHSH, CDR2 LQKENI.

This clonotype occurred many times. This chain uses TRBV6-5 with TRBJ2-1, with a weak D call TRBD1 (6 bases). Germline assignment: CDR1 MNHEY and CDR2 SVGAGI. This CDR3 has 15 residues. V was shortened by 2 bases and J by 3 bases, with 11 bases between the two germline ends. CDR3 residues: CASSYQGLDYNEQFF. The CDR3 DNA reads as TGTGCCAGCAGTTACCAGGGGCTTGACTACAATGAGCAGTTCTTC.

This clonotype was counted many times. This chain connects TRBV20-1 to TRBJ2-7; D unclear. Germline-derived CDR1 and CDR2 are DFQATT and SNEGSKA (reference sequence). This CDR3 contains 12 residues. The V gene lost 4 bases and the J gene lost 0 bases, with 7 bases spanning the gap. This chain's CDR3 is CSATPGSYEQYF. The CDR3 DNA sequence: TGCAGTGCTACCCCCGGCTCCTACGAGCAGTACTTC.

This clonotype was observed at least ten times. The CDR3: CATSGSLSNQPQHF. CDR3 DNA: TGTGCCACCAGTGGCAGTCTTAGCAATCAGCCCCAGCATTTT. The chain recombines TRBV24-1 with TRBJ1-5; D remains ambiguous. Germline V gene data show CDR1 as KGHDR and CDR2 as SFDVKD. CDR3 size: 14 residues. Trimming left V 5 bases short and J 0 bases short, with 7 bases between.

There are many counts of this clonotype. V and J are TRBV5-1 and TRBJ1-1; 7 positions agree with TRBD1. CDR1 is SGHRS, CDR2 YFSETQ, per germline. The CDR3 has 14 amino acids. V lost 3 bases, J lost 1 base, and 3 bases stayed unmatched. The CDR3 protein is CASSWRQGNTEAFF. Here the CDR3 DNA reads TGCGCCAGCAGCTGGAGACAGGGGAACACTGAAGCTTTCTTT.

Many counts were recorded for this clonotype. The J gene is TRBJ2-1, the V gene TRBV7-3; 8 bases are a match to TRBD1. CDR3 length: 13 residues. Germline-derived CDR1 and CDR2 are SGHTA and FQGTGA. V lost 5 bases and J lost 7; bases outside the gene matches: 4. The DNA for the CDR3 is TGTGCCAGCAGCGGACAGGGTTGGAATGAGCAGTTCTTC. Residues: CASSGQGWNEQFF.

In the case of this clonotype: This CDR3 fails to terminate in the conserved phenylalanine or tryptophan, so it likely reflects a read error. This chain uses TRBV4-1 with TRBJ2-1; the D is unclear. The CDR3 totals 15 residues. Germline lookup yields CDR1 MGHRA and CDR2 YSYEKL. V lost 4 bases and J 0 bases, leaving 10 bases between the germline ends. CDR3 coding DNA: TGCGCCAGCAGCCCGACTCGAAGCTCCTACAATGAGCAGTTCTCC. This sequence encodes CASSPTRSSYNEQFS.

The rearrangement uses TRBV4-1 and TRBJ2-7; TRBD1 agrees at 8 bases. Germline V gene data show CDR1 as MGHRA and CDR2 as YSYEKL. V gave up 1 base and J gave up 2 bases; unmatched junction bases: 4. The CDR3 extends over 15 amino acids. CDR3 bases: TGCGCCAGCAGCCAAGGGCAGGGGGCCCCCTACGAGCAGTACTTC. Translated, it gives CASSQGQGAPYEQYF.

In this sample, this clonotype turned up many times. The rearrangement uses TRBV2 and TRBJ2-7, with 8 bases matching TRBD2. The CDR3 consists of 14 residues. The germline V gene has CDR1 SNHLY and CDR2 FYNNEI. Germline trimming cut 6 bases from V and 4 bases from J; bases unmatched to any gene: 8. The CDR3 DNA sequence: TGTGCCAGCAGCGCGGAGGCGGGAGGATACGAGCAGTACTTC. Its protein product is CASSAEAGGYEQYF.

This chain links TRBV28 with TRBJ2-7; 8 nucleotides match TRBD1. The CDR3 length is 12 residues. V was clipped by 6 bases and J by 5 bases; unmatched bases: 3. The germline CDR1 and CDR2 sequences are MDHEN and SYDVKM. CDR3 amino acids: CASSRGLNEQYF. The CDR3 coding sequence is TGTGCCAGCAGCAGGGGGCTAAACGAGCAGTACTTC. Full variable domain (remainder filled in from reference TRBV28 and TRBJ2-7): DVKVTQSSRYLVKRTGEKVFLECVQDMDHENMFWYRQDPGLGLRLIYFSYDVKMKEKGDIPEGYSVSREKKERFSLILESASTNQTSMYLCASSRGLNEQYFGPGTRLTVT.

The sample holds many counts of this clonotype. The chain recombines TRBV7-9 with TRBJ2-7; 9 nucleotides align to TRBD2. The germline V gene encodes CDR1 SEHNR and CDR2 FQNEAQ (reference sequence). This CDR3 is built from 15 residues. The V gene end was trimmed by 2 bases and the J gene end by 4 bases; junction bases not matched to a gene: 6. The CDR3 sequence: CASSLSSGELYEQYF. The CDR3 DNA sequence: TGTGCCAGCAGCTTATCTAGCGGGGAATTATACGAGCAGTACTTC.

This clonotype was counted many times. The rearrangement links TRBV30 to TRBJ2-7, with a tentative D call TRBD2 (6 bases). Germline loops: CDR1 GTSNPN, CDR2 SVGIG (reference sequence). Trimming took 0 bases from V and 4 from J, leaving 22 bases between them. The CDR3 has 17 amino acids. This CDR3 is CAWSVRSSGVKTYEQYF. Here the CDR3 DNA reads TGTGCCTGGAGTGTAAGGTCGTCGGGAGTTAAGACGTACGAGCAGTACTTC.

This clonotype was found many times. The CDR3 DNA reads as TGTGCCAGCAGTTACAGGGTGATGGGTGCACTACAAGAGACCCAGTACTTC. Residues: CASSYRVMGALQETQYF. V gene TRBV6-5 combines with J gene TRBJ2-5; D remains ambiguous. CDR1 is MNHEY and CDR2 is SVGAGI in the germline V gene. The CDR3 spans 17 residues. V lost 2 bases and J lost 2, with 18 bases in between.

J is TRBJ2-1 and V is TRBV29-1; D gene ambiguous. The germline V gene has CDR1 SQVTM and CDR2 ANQGSEA. V was clipped by 6 bases and J by 3 bases, with 6 bases between them. This CDR3 has 11 amino acids. This CDR3 is CSVADYNEQFF. In nucleotides, the CDR3 is TGCAGCGTGGCGGACTACAATGAGCAGTTCTTC.

This clonotype was seen many times. The rearrangement links TRBV12-3 or TRBV12-4 to TRBJ2-2; no definite D call. This CDR3 comprises 13 residues. Trimming left V 7 bases short and J 4 bases short, with 10 bases between. DNA for the CDR3: TGTGCCAGCAACGCACTATTCACCGGGGAGCTGTTTTTT. Its protein product is CASNALFTGELFF.

This clonotype showed up just a few times. The chain recombines TRBV3-1 with TRBJ2-3, with 11 bases aligning to TRBD2. From germline, CDR1 is LGHDT and CDR2 YNNKEL (reference sequence). The CDR3 totals 19 residues. V shed 1 base and J 4 bases; nucleotides not matched to a gene: 13. The CDR3 region is CASSQVSVLLAGVSDTQYF. DNA for the CDR3: TGTGCCAGCAGCCAAGTCTCGGTATTACTAGCGGGAGTGTCAGATACGCAGTATTTT.

This clonotype was counted at least ten times. The gene calls are TRBV28 and TRBJ2-5, with 10 bases matching TRBD2. Germline V CDR1 and CDR2: MDHEN, SYDVKM. With V trimmed by 4 bases and J by 3 bases, 5 bases remained unmatched. The CDR3 has 15 residues. The CDR3 loop reads CASSSRLAGEETQYF. For the CDR3, the DNA is TGTGCCAGCAGTTCCCGCCTAGCGGGAGAAGAGACCCAGTACTTC.

V is TRBV9 and J is TRBJ2-1; 10 positions agree with TRBD2. CDR1 is SGDLS and CDR2 is YYNGEE in the germline V gene. V lost 0 bases and J lost 5; bases outside the gene matches: 11. This CDR3 is built from 18 residues. The CDR3 nucleotides are TGTGCCAGCAGCGTAGCTTTGTCTAGCGGGAGCAGTAACAATGAGCAGTTCTTC. It is translated as CASSVALSSGSSNNEQFF.

Many counts were recorded for this clonotype. The chain uses TRBV12-5 and TRBJ2-1; D uncertain. CDR3 length: 14 residues. V lost 0 bases and J 8 bases, leaving 11 bases between the germline ends. CDR1 and CDR2 (germline): LGHNT, FRNRAP. The CDR3 reads CASGLVIGPHEQFF. The CDR3, as DNA: TGTGCTAGTGGTTTGGTAATCGGGCCCCATGAGCAGTTCTTC. Combining the CDR3 with reference TRBV12-5 and TRBJ2-1 gives the whole variable domain DARVTQTPRHKVTEMGQEVTMRCQPILGHNTVFWYRQTMMQGLELLAYFRNRAPLDDSGMPKDRFSAEMPDATLATLKIQPSEPRDSAVYFCASGLVIGPHEQFFGPGTRLTVL.

The chain couples TRBV20-1 to TRBJ2-7; TRBD1 matches at 10 bases. This CDR3 is 16 amino acids long. Losses at the gene ends were 6 bases for V and 5 bases for J; bases not matched to a gene: 16. CDR1 is DFQATT and CDR2 is SNEGSKA in the germline V gene (reference sequence). CDR3 nucleotides: TGCAGTGCAAGGGACAGGGGCCCACTTATTTCCCACGAGCAGTACTTC. This gives the protein CSARDRGPLISHEQYF.

This clonotype was picked up one time. The junction does not match germline at one end; this may be a read error. J is TRBJ2-1 and V is TRBV6-1; the match to TRBD2 covers 13 bases. There are 16 residues in the CDR3. CDR1 and CDR2 (germline): MNHNS, SASEGT. The CDR3 loop is CASREGTSGDYNEQFF. CDR3 coding DNA: TGTGCCAGCAGGGAAGGGACTAGCGGGGACTACAATGAGCAGTTCTTC.